What follows describes a single T cell receptor (beta chain). Its antigen is still unknown. The data originate from a study of vaccination effects on CD4 cells after COVID-19. Whole-study context: Every well housed around 2.1 million PBMC, which grew in culture alongside around 9.8 IU/ml IL-2 and 10 ug/ml peptides. Findings and caveats of the study: Relatively few convalescent patients took part in the study, which had no early post-infection timepoints. Marked clonal contraction of infection- and vaccine-induced clones was seen late after vaccination.

V gave up 4 bases and J gave up 1 base, with 7 bases separating them. CDR3 length equals 13 residues. Per germline, CDR1 KGHSH and CDR2 LQKENI. CD4+ T cell isolation took place after 10 days of culture. The healthy vaccine recipients, who had no prior SARS-CoV-2 infection, showed negative nucleocapsid antibodies. Data came from immunoSEQ multiplex PCR; TCRdb stores just in-frame clones and leaves some out. The sample lists around 27,000 clones; around three fifths were seen once. The chain combines TRBV18 with TRBJ1-1, with D unclear. The source material was CD4+ T cells from PBMCs cultured without peptide, sampled before COVID-19 vaccination. This sequence originates from a human donor who received a COVID-19 vaccine. The CDR3 is CASSLNGNTEAFF. The CDR3 DNA follows: TGTGCCAGCTCACTAAATGGGAACACTGAAGCTTTCTTT.